These T cell receptor beta chains were read from a single sample in a study of blood T cell repertoires in COVID-19. The repertoire was sequenced with immunoSEQ multiplex PCR; TCRdb's copy has only in-frame clones and lacks some. The sample has some 170,000 clones, approximately 89% seen once; the top ten hold roughly 8.2%. The sample comprised peripheral blood. Receptor source: a woman aged 55-70 years with acute or convalescent COVID-19. Both conserved end residues are part of each CDR3. The order of the fields is CDR3 DNA, CDR3 protein, clone size, D gene, V gene, J gene. A D gene is named only where the DNA matches it firmly. Only part of the rows carry a size: once, few, many, or a class if the clone is expanded.

CDR3 DNA: TGTGCCAGTAGTAATCAGGGTGCACGGTATGGCTACACCTTC; CDR3 protein: CASSNQGARYGYTF; clone size: -; D gene: -; V gene: TRBV19; J gene: TRBJ1-2
CDR3 DNA: TGTGCCAGCAGTTTCTTGCAGGGAAATTCACCCCTCCACTTT; CDR3 protein: CASSFLQGNSPLHF; clone size: -; D gene: -; V gene: TRBV27; J gene: TRBJ1-6
CDR3 DNA: TGTGCCATCAGTGGACAGGGGGCAAATGAAAAACTGTTTTTT; CDR3 protein: CAISGQGANEKLFF; clone size: once; D gene: TRBD1; V gene: TRBV10-3; J gene: TRBJ1-4
CDR3 DNA: TGTGCCAGCAGTGGGGATGGAGGGACGAACGAGCAGTACTTC; CDR3 protein: CASSGDGGTNEQYF; clone size: -; D gene: -; V gene: TRBV25-1; J gene: TRBJ2-7
CDR3 DNA: TGTGCCAGCTCACTACTTAGCGGGAGCAGCTCCTACAATGAGCAGTTCTTC; CDR3 protein: CASSLLSGSSSYNEQFF; clone size: few; D gene: TRBD2; V gene: TRBV18; J gene: TRBJ2-1
CDR3 DNA: TGTGCCAGCAGTTTGCAGGTCTCGAGCCCCTACGAGCAGTACTTC; CDR3 protein: CASSLQVSSPYEQYF; clone size: once; D gene: -; V gene: TRBV28; J gene: TRBJ2-7
CDR3 DNA: TGTGCCTGGAGGACGGGGGCCACAGGGGGCCGGTACAATGAGCAGTTCTTC; CDR3 protein: CAWRTGATGGRYNEQFF; clone size: few; D gene: TRBD1; V gene: TRBV30; J gene: TRBJ2-1
CDR3 DNA: TGTGCCAGCAGCGACCGAGGGCACGAGCAGTACTTC; CDR3 protein: CASSDRGHEQYF; clone size: -; D gene: -; V gene: TRBV6-5; J gene: TRBJ2-7
CDR3 DNA: TGTGCCAGCAGCCACAGACTAGCCGGAAACAGGGATACGCAGTATTTT; CDR3 protein: CASSHRLAGNRDTQYF; clone size: once; D gene: TRBD2; V gene: TRBV7-6; J gene: TRBJ2-3
CDR3 DNA: TGTGCCGCTGAGGGGGGGAACTATGGCTACACCTTC; CDR3 protein: CAAEGGNYGYTF; clone size: -; D gene: -; V gene: TRBV3-1/TRBV3-2; J gene: TRBJ1-2
CDR3 DNA: TGTGCCAGCAGTGAAGCGGGAGGTCACACAGATACGCAGTATTTT; CDR3 protein: CASSEAGGHTDTQYF; clone size: -; D gene: TRBD2; V gene: TRBV4-2; J gene: TRBJ2-3
CDR3 DNA: TGTGCCAGCAGCCAAGGCGGCGGGAGCTCCTACAATGAGCAGTTCTTC; CDR3 protein: CASSQGGGSSYNEQFF; clone size: -; D gene: TRBD2; V gene: TRBV3-1/TRBV3-2; J gene: TRBJ2-1
CDR3 DNA: TGTGCCAGCAGCATACGACTAGCGGGAGCTTTGGATGAGCAGTTCTTC; CDR3 protein: CASSIRLAGALDEQFF; clone size: -; D gene: TRBD2; V gene: TRBV13; J gene: TRBJ2-1
CDR3 DNA: TGTGCCAGCAGCTTAGGGACAGCCAATGAGCAGTTCTTC; CDR3 protein: CASSLGTANEQFF; clone size: many; D gene: -; V gene: TRBV11-3; J gene: TRBJ2-1
CDR3 DNA: TGCGCCAGCAGCTGGAGGGACGAATCCGGTGAACTGTTTTTT; CDR3 protein: CASSWRDESGELFF; clone size: few; D gene: -; V gene: TRBV4-1; J gene: TRBJ1-4
CDR3 DNA: TGTGCCAGCAGTCTAGCCGGACAGACAACTAATGAAAAACTGTTTTTT; CDR3 protein: CASSLAGQTTNEKLFF; clone size: -; D gene: -; V gene: TRBV28; J gene: TRBJ1-4
CDR3 DNA: TGCGCCAGCAGCACTGGGACTCCTTACGAGCAGTACTTC; CDR3 protein: CASSTGTPYEQYF; clone size: -; D gene: -; V gene: TRBV5-1; J gene: TRBJ2-7
CDR3 DNA: TGTGCCAGCAGTTACGGACAGGGTGCAGACGGTGATGGCTACACCTTC; CDR3 protein: CASSYGQGADGDGYTF; clone size: -; D gene: TRBD1; V gene: TRBV6-6; J gene: TRBJ1-2
CDR3 DNA: TGTGCCAGCAGCCGAGCCCCGGGACTCATGAACACTGAAGCTTTCTTT; CDR3 protein: CASSRAPGLMNTEAFF; clone size: -; D gene: -; V gene: TRBV3-1/TRBV3-2; J gene: TRBJ1-1
CDR3 DNA: TGTGCCATCAGCACCGGGACTACGAACACCGGGGAGCTGTTTTTT; CDR3 protein: CAISTGTTNTGELFF; clone size: -; D gene: TRBD2; V gene: TRBV10-3; J gene: TRBJ2-2
CDR3 DNA: TGCAGCGTTCAAAGCCTAGTAGGTGGCTACACCTTC; CDR3 protein: CSVQSLVGGYTF; clone size: -; D gene: -; V gene: TRBV29-1; J gene: TRBJ1-2
CDR3 DNA: TGTGCCAGCAGCCTCGGACAGGGGGCCTACAATGAGCAGTTCTTC; CDR3 protein: CASSLGQGAYNEQFF; clone size: -; D gene: TRBD1; V gene: TRBV7-3; J gene: TRBJ2-1
CDR3 DNA: TGTGCCAGCAGCTTCCGACTAGCGGGAGATCCACAGTTCTTC; CDR3 protein: CASSFRLAGDPQFF; clone size: -; D gene: TRBD2; V gene: TRBV14; J gene: TRBJ2-1
CDR3 DNA: TGTGCCAGCCGGAGACAGGGTGCCTTCACCGGGGAGCTGTTTTTT; CDR3 protein: CASRRQGAFTGELFF; clone size: once; D gene: TRBD1; V gene: TRBV27; J gene: TRBJ2-2
CDR3 DNA: TGCGCCAGCGGGACTAGCGGCCCTGGGGGCACCGGGGAGCTGTTTTTT; CDR3 protein: CASGTSGPGGTGELFF; clone size: once; D gene: TRBD2; V gene: TRBV5-1; J gene: TRBJ2-2
CDR3 DNA: TGTGCCAGCAATACCGGGACAACATTCAATCAGCCCCAGCATTTT; CDR3 protein: CASNTGTTFNQPQHF; clone size: -; D gene: -; V gene: TRBV6-5; J gene: TRBJ1-5
CDR3 DNA: TGTGCCAGCAGCCGCCTGGGACAGGGAAGCTCCTACGAGCAGTACTTC; CDR3 protein: CASSRLGQGSSYEQYF; clone size: once; D gene: TRBD1; V gene: TRBV6-2/TRBV6-3; J gene: TRBJ2-7
CDR3 DNA: TGTGCCAGCAATGACTGGAATCAGCCCCAGCATTTT; CDR3 protein: CASNDWNQPQHF; clone size: -; D gene: -; V gene: TRBV28; J gene: TRBJ1-5
CDR3 DNA: TGTGCCAGCAGCAGCACAGGGGCTAATAATGAAAAACTGTTTTTT; CDR3 protein: CASSSTGANNEKLFF; clone size: -; D gene: TRBD1; V gene: TRBV7-3; J gene: TRBJ1-4
CDR3 DNA: TGTGCCAGCAGCTTAGCCGGGACAGGGAACACTGAAGCTTTCTTT; CDR3 protein: CASSLAGTGNTEAFF; clone size: -; D gene: TRBD1; V gene: TRBV7-2; J gene: TRBJ1-1
CDR3 DNA: TGTGCCAGCAGCCTAGGGGCCGGGGAGCTGTTTTTT; CDR3 protein: CASSLGAGELFF; clone size: few; D gene: -; V gene: TRBV3-1/TRBV3-2; J gene: TRBJ2-2
CDR3 DNA: TGTGCCACCAGTGATTCAAGTGGGAGTAGTATCTATGAGCAGTTCTTC; CDR3 protein: CATSDSSGSSIYEQFF; clone size: -; D gene: -; V gene: TRBV24-1; J gene: TRBJ2-1
CDR3 DNA: TGTGCCACCAGTACTAGCGGTCTGGGATACAATGAGCAGTTCTTC; CDR3 protein: CATSTSGLGYNEQFF; clone size: -; D gene: TRBD2; V gene: TRBV24-1; J gene: TRBJ2-1
CDR3 DNA: TGTGCCAGCAGCCAAGCCTTCTCTAGCGGGAGTGGCAATGAGCAGTTCTTC; CDR3 protein: CASSQAFSSGSGNEQFF; clone size: -; D gene: TRBD2; V gene: TRBV3-1/TRBV3-2; J gene: TRBJ2-1
CDR3 DNA: TGTGCCAGCAGTGACCCGGACGTTCTCGCGGGGTTTAACACTGAAGCTTTCTTT; CDR3 protein: CASSDPDVLAGFNTEAFF; clone size: -; D gene: -; V gene: TRBV28; J gene: TRBJ1-1
CDR3 DNA: TGTGCCAGTAAAATGGAGGGCCGCAATGAGCAGTTCTTC; CDR3 protein: CASKMEGRNEQFF; clone size: -; D gene: -; V gene: TRBV19; J gene: TRBJ2-1